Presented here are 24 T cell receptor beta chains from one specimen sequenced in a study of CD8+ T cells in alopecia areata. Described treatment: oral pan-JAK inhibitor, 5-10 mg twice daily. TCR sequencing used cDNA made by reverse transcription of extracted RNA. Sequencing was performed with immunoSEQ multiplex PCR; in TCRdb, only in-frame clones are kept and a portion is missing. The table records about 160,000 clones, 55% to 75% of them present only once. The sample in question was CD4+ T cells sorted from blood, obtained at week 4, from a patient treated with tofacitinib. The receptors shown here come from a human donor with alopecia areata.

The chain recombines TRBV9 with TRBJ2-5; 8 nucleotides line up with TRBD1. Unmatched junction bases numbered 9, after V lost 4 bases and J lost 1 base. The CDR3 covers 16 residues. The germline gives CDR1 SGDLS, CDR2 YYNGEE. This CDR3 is CASSPRTGNLQETQYF. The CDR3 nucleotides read TGTGCCAGCAGCCCCCGGACAGGGAACCTCCAAGAGACCCAGTACTTC. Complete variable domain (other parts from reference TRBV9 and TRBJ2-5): DSGVTQTPKHLITATGQRVTLRCSPRSGDLSVYWYQQSLDQGLQFLIQYYNGEERAKGNILERFSAQQFPDLHSELNLSSLELGDSALYFCASSPRTGNLQETQYFGPGTRLLVL.

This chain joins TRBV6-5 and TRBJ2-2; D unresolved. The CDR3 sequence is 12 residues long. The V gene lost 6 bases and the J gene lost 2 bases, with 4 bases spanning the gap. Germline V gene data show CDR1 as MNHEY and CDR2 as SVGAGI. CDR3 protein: CASRDNTGELFF. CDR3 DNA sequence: TGTGCCAGCAGGGACAACACCGGGGAGCTGTTTTTT.

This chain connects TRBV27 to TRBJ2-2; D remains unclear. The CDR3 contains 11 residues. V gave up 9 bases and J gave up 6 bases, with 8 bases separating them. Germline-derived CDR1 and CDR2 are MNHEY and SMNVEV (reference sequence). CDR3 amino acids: CASSRSGELFF. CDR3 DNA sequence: TGTGCCAGTAGTCGGTCCGGGGAGCTGTTTTTT.

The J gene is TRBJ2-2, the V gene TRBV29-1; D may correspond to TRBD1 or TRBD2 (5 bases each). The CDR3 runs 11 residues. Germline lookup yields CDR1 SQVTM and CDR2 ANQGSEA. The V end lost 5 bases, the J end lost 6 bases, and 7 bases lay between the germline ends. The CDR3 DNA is TGCAGCGTTAGAGGGGCCGGGGAGCTGTTTTTT. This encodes CSVRGAGELFF.

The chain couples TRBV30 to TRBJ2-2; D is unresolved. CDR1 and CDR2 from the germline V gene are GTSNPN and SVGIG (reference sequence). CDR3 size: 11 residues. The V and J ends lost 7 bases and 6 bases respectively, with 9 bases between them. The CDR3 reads CASSRSGELFF. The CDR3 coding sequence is TGTGCCTCTAGTAGATCCGGGGAGCTGTTTTTT.

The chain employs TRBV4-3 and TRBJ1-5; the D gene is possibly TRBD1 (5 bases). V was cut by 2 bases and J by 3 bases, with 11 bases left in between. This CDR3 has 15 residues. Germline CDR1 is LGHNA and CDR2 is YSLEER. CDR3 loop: CASSQNLGHNQPQHF. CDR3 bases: TGCGCCAGCAGCCAAAATCTTGGACACAATCAGCCCCAGCATTTT.

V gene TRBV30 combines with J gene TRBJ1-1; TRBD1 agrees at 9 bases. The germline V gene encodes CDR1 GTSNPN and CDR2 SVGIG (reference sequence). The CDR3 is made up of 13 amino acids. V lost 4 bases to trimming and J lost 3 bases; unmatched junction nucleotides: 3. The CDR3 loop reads CAWTRTGDTEAFF. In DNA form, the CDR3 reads TGTGCCTGGACCAGGACAGGGGACACTGAAGCTTTCTTT. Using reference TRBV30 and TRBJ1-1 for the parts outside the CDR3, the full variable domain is SQTIHQWPATLVQPVGSPLSLECTVEGTSNPNLYWYRQAAGRGLQLLFYSVGIGQISSEVPQNLSASRPQDRQFILSSKKLLLSDSGFYLCAWTRTGDTEAFFGQGTRLTVV.

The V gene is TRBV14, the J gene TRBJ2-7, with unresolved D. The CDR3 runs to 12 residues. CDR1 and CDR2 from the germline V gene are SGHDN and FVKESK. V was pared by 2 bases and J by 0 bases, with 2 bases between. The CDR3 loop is CASSQSSYEQYF. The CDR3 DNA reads TGTGCCAGCAGCCAAAGCTCCTACGAGCAGTACTTC. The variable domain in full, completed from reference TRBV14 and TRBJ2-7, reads EAGVTQFPSHSVIEKGQTVTLRCDPISGHDNLYWYRRVMGKEIKFLLHFVKESKQDESGMPNNRFLAERTGGTYSTLKVQPAELEDSGVYFCASSQSSYEQYFGPGTRLTVT.

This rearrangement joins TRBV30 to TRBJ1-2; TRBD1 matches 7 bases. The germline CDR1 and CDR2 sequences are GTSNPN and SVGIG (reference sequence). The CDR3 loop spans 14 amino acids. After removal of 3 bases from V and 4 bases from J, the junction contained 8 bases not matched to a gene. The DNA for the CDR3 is TGTGCCTGGAGCCTCGGACAGGCGATCTATGGCTACACCTTC. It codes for CAWSLGQAIYGYTF.

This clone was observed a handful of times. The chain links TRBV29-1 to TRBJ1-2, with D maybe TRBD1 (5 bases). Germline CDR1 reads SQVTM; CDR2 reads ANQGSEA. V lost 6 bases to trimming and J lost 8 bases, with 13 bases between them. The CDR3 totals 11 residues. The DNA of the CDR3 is TGCAGCGTCAGGGAGGTGTGGGGCTACACCTTC. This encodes CSVREVWGYTF.

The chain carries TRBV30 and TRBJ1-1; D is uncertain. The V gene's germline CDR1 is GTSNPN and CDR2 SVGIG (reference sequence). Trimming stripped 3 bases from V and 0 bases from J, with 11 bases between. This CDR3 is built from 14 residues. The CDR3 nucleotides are TGTGCCTGGAGAAGAGGACGGATGAACACTGAAGCTTTCTTT. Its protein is CAWRRGRMNTEAFF.

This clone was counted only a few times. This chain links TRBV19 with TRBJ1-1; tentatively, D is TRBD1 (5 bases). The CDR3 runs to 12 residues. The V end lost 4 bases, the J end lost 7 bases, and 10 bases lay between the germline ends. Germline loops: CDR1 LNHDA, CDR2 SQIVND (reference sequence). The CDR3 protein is CASSRGFNEAFF. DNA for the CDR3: TGTGCCAGTAGTAGGGGGTTCAATGAAGCTTTCTTT.

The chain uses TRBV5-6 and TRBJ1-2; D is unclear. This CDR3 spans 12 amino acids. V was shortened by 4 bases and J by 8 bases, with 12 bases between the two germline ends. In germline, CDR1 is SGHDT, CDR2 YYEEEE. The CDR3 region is CASSPRLGGYTF. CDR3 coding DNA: TGTGCCAGCAGCCCTCGTCTCGGGGGCTACACCTTC.

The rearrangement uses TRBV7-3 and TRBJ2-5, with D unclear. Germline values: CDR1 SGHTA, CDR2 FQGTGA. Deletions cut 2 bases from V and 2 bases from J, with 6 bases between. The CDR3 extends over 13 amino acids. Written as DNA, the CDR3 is TGTGCCAGCAGCTTAGAGCTGCAAGAGACCCAGTACTTC. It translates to CASSLELQETQYF.

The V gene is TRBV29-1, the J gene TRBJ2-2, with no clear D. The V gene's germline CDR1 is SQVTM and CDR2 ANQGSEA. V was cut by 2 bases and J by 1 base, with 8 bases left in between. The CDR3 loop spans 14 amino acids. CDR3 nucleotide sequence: TGCAGCGTTGAAAGATCGGTGAACACCGGGGAGCTGTTTTTT. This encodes CSVERSVNTGELFF.

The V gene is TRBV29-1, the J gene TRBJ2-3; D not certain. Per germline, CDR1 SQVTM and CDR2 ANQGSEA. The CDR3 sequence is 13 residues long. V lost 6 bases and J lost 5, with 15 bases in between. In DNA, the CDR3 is TGCAGCGTCGCCGAAGGACGGCGAGATACGCAGTATTTT. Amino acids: CSVAEGRRDTQYF.

DNA of the CDR3: TGCGCCAGCAGCCAACCTGGACAGAAGCCAACTAATGAAAAACTGTTTTTT. It encodes CASSQPGQKPTNEKLFF. The genes are TRBV4-1 and TRBJ1-4, with D possibly TRBD1 on 6 matching bases. CDR1 and CDR2 from the germline V gene are MGHRA and YSYEKL. This CDR3 is built from 17 residues. V lost 2 bases, J lost 0 bases, and 13 bases lay in between.

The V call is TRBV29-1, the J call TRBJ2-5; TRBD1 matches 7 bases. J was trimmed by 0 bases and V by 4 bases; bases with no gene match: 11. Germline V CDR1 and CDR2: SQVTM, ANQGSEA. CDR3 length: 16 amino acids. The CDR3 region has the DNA TGCAGCGTTGCTAGGTGGGACAGCAAGTACCAAGAGACCCAGTACTTC. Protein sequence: CSVARWDSKYQETQYF.

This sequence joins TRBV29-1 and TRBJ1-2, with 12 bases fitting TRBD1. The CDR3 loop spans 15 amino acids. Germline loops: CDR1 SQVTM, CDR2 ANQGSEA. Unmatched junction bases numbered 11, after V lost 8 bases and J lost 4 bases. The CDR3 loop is CSTRDRGRAGYGYTF. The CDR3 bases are TGCAGCACCCGGGACAGGGGGCGGGCTGGCTATGGCTACACCTTC.

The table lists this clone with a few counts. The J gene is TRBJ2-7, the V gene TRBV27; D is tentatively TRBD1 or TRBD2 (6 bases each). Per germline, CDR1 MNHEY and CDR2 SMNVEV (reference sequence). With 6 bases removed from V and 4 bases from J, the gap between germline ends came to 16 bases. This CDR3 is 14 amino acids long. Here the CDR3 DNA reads TGTGCCAGCAGCCGTAGGGGGGCCATATACGAGCAGTACTTC. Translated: CASSRRGAIYEQYF.

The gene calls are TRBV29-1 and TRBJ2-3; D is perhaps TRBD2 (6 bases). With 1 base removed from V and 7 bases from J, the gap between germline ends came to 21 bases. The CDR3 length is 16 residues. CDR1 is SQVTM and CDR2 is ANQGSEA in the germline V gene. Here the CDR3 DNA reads TGCAGCGTTGAAGGCCGCCGGGACTCCTCTCACTATACGCAGTATTTT. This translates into CSVEGRRDSSHYTQYF.

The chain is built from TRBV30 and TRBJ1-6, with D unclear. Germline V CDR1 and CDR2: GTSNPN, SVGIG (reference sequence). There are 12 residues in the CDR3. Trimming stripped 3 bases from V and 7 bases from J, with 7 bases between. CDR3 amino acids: CAWRMGNSPLHF. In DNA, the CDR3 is TGTGCCTGGAGGATGGGGAATTCACCCCTCCACTTT.

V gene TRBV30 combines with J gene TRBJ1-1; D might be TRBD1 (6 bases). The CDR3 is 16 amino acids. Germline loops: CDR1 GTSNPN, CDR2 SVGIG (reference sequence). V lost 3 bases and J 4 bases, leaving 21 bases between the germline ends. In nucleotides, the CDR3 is TGTGCCTGGAGATCGAGCACGGGACACCGGGGCACTGAAGCTTTCTTT. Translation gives CAWRSSTGHRGTEAFF.

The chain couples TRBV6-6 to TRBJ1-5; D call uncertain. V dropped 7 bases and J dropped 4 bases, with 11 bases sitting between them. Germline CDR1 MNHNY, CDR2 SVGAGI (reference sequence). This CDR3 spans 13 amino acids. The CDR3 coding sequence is TGTGCCAGCACCTCCTGGGGAAATCAGCCCCAGCATTTT. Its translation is CASTSWGNQPQHF.